Listed below are T cell receptor beta chains from one sample, sequenced in a study of blood T cell repertoires in COVID-19. Sequencing was performed with immunoSEQ multiplex PCR; in TCRdb, only in-frame clones are kept and a portion is missing. This table holds around 190,000 clones, 89% found once. The sequenced sample was peripheral blood. The receptors were sampled from a man between 18 and 35 years old who had recovered from COVID-19. Both conserved end residues are part of each CDR3. D genes are given only for firm matches. Only some rows state a clone size, as once, few, many or a class for expanded clones.

DNA: TGTGCCAGCAGGAGCATAGCTTACGAGCAGTACTTC
CDR3: CASRSIAYEQYF
V: TRBV6-5
J: TRBJ2-7
D: NA
size: NA

DNA: TGTGCCAGCAGCCAAGATGGGGCGGGAGTGGTCACAGATACGCAGTATTTT
CDR3: CASSQDGAGVVTDTQYF
V: TRBV3-1/TRBV3-2
J: TRBJ2-3
D: TRBD2
size: NA

DNA: TGTGCCAGCAGTGAATGGAGGCTAAACACCGGGGAGCTGTTTTTT
CDR3: CASSEWRLNTGELFF
V: TRBV25-1
J: TRBJ2-2
D: NA
size: NA

DNA: TGTGCCAGCAGCGCCTACAGGGACAGGGGAAGCAATCAGCCCCAGCATTTT
CDR3: CASSAYRDRGSNQPQHF
V: TRBV5-4
J: TRBJ1-5
D: TRBD1
size: NA

DNA: TGTGCCAGCAGTTACGGTACAGGGTTAGGTCAGCCCCAGCATTTT
CDR3: CASSYGTGLGQPQHF
V: TRBV6-5
J: TRBJ1-5
D: NA
size: NA

DNA: TGTGCCACCAGTGTACCCGGGAGAACCGGGGAGCTGTTTTTT
CDR3: CATSVPGRTGELFF
V: TRBV24-1
J: TRBJ2-2
D: NA
size: few

DNA: TGCGCCAGCAGCCAAGGGTATGGCAGGGGCCAAGAGACCCAGTACTTC
CDR3: CASSQGYGRGQETQYF
V: TRBV4-3
J: TRBJ2-5
D: NA
size: once

DNA: TGTGCCAGCTCACCAGGGCAGGGGGCTTACGAGCAGTACTTC
CDR3: CASSPGQGAYEQYF
V: TRBV18
J: TRBJ2-7
D: TRBD1
size: NA

DNA: TGCGCCAGCAGCCAAGGTAGTAGCCCCAGAGAGGATGAGCAGTTCTTC
CDR3: CASSQGSSPREDEQFF
V: TRBV4-1
J: TRBJ2-1
D: NA
size: NA

DNA: TGTGCCAGTAATTGGCCCTCCGGGGAGCTGTTTTTT
CDR3: CASNWPSGELFF
V: TRBV19
J: TRBJ2-2
D: NA
size: NA

DNA: TGTGCCAGCAGTGTGGGACTAACGAACACCGGGGAGCTGTTTTTT
CDR3: CASSVGLTNTGELFF
V: TRBV28
J: TRBJ2-2
D: TRBD2
size: NA

DNA: TGTGCCAGCAGGATATCTTATGGTAGCGGGATCAATGAGCAGTTCTTC
CDR3: CASRISYGSGINEQFF
V: TRBV27
J: TRBJ2-1
D: TRBD2
size: NA

DNA: TGTGCCAGCTCCTACGGGGACAGGGGGTTTCAGCCCCAGCATTTT
CDR3: CASSYGDRGFQPQHF
V: TRBV6-5
J: TRBJ1-5
D: TRBD1
size: NA

DNA: TGTGCCAGCAGTTACAGCGAGAACACTGAAGCTTTCTTT
CDR3: CASSYSENTEAFF
V: TRBV6-2/TRBV6-3
J: TRBJ1-1
D: NA
size: few

DNA: TGTGCCAGCAGCTACGACAGGGGCATCTACAATGAGCAGTTCTTC
CDR3: CASSYDRGIYNEQFF
V: TRBV7-3
J: TRBJ2-1
D: TRBD1
size: NA

DNA: TGTGCCAGCAGCCCGGAGTGGACAGGGCACGAGCAGTACTTC
CDR3: CASSPEWTGHEQYF
V: TRBV9
J: TRBJ2-7
D: TRBD1
size: few

DNA: TGTGCCAGCAGGGCCGGGGACAGGGAAACCGGGGAGCTGTTTTTT
CDR3: CASRAGDRETGELFF
V: TRBV28
J: TRBJ2-2
D: TRBD1
size: NA

DNA: TGCAGCTACGACAGGGGGACTGTTGAGACCCAGTACTTC
CDR3: CSYDRGTVETQYF
V: TRBV29-1
J: TRBJ2-5
D: TRBD1
size: NA

DNA: TGTGCCAGCAGAGGACAGCCGAGTGGGGTGTATGGCTACACCTTC
CDR3: CASRGQPSGVYGYTF
V: TRBV27
J: TRBJ1-2
D: NA
size: NA

DNA: TGTGCCAGCTCTCTCTCCAGGGTTGGCTCTGGAAACACCATATATTTT
CDR3: CASSLSRVGSGNTIYF
V: TRBV18
J: TRBJ1-3
D: NA
size: NA

DNA: TGTGCCACCGCTTTGATTGTACGGGGAGGGATCTATGGCTACACCTTC
CDR3: CATALIVRGGIYGYTF
V: TRBV19
J: TRBJ1-2
D: NA
size: NA

DNA: TGTGCCAGCAGTTACGATGGGACAGTAGAGACCCAGTACTTC
CDR3: CASSYDGTVETQYF
V: TRBV6-6
J: TRBJ2-5
D: TRBD1
size: NA

DNA: TGTGCCAGCAGCTCTCTACTGCATAGCAATCAGCCCCAGCATTTT
CDR3: CASSSLLHSNQPQHF
V: TRBV7-8
J: TRBJ1-5
D: NA
size: few

DNA: TGTGCCAGCAGTTTTAGCGGGAGGGCCATGGACACCGGGGAGCTGTTTTTT
CDR3: CASSFSGRAMDTGELFF
V: TRBV28
J: TRBJ2-2
D: TRBD2
size: NA

DNA: TGTGCCTGGCAGGGTGCCGTTGGAAACACCATATATTTT
CDR3: CAWQGAVGNTIYF
V: TRBV30
J: TRBJ1-3
D: NA
size: NA

DNA: TGTGCCATCAGTGAGTCTACTAGCGGGGCCCAAGAGACCCAGTACTTC
CDR3: CAISESTSGAQETQYF
V: TRBV10-3
J: TRBJ2-5
D: TRBD2
size: NA

DNA: TGTGCCAGCAGCTCGGACCCAGGGGAGACCCAGTACTTC
CDR3: CASSSDPGETQYF
V: TRBV7-9
J: TRBJ2-5
D: NA
size: NA

DNA: TGTGCCAGCAGCTACCTGGCCTCTAGCACAGATACGCAGTATTTT
CDR3: CASSYLASSTDTQYF
V: TRBV7-6
J: TRBJ2-3
D: NA
size: NA

DNA: TGTGCCAGCAGTTACAGGGACAGCTCTAATTCACCCCTCCACTTT
CDR3: CASSYRDSSNSPLHF
V: TRBV6-5
J: TRBJ1-6
D: TRBD1
size: NA

DNA: TGCGCCAGCAGCTCAACAGGGGGAAACTACAATGAGCAGTTCTTC
CDR3: CASSSTGGNYNEQFF
V: TRBV5-1
J: TRBJ2-1
D: TRBD1
size: NA

DNA: TGCGCCAGCGCAGGGGGCGCTAACTATGGCTACACCTTC
CDR3: CASAGGANYGYTF
V: TRBV10-2
J: TRBJ1-2
D: TRBD1
size: NA

DNA: TGTGCCACCTCCGGAGGAGCAGCTAGCTACGAGCAGTACTTC
CDR3: CATSGGAASYEQYF
V: TRBV27
J: TRBJ2-7
D: NA
size: NA

DNA: TGTGCCAGCAGCGTCGGACAGCCTAATTCACCCCTCCACTTT
CDR3: CASSVGQPNSPLHF
V: TRBV6-6
J: TRBJ1-6
D: NA
size: NA

DNA: TGTGCCAGCAGCGACGCGAGGGAATATGGCTACACCTTC
CDR3: CASSDAREYGYTF
V: TRBV7-9
J: TRBJ1-2
D: NA
size: NA

DNA: TGCAGCGTTGTGGTACTCTCCTACAATGAGCAGTTCTTC
CDR3: CSVVVLSYNEQFF
V: TRBV29-1
J: TRBJ2-1
D: NA
size: NA

DNA: TGTGCCAGCAGCTTAAGTTCAACCCCGGGGTACGAGCAGTACTTC
CDR3: CASSLSSTPGYEQYF
V: TRBV7-3
J: TRBJ2-7
D: NA
size: NA

DNA: TGTGCCAGCAGTTTCTGGGACAGGGAGCACACAGATACGCAGTATTTT
CDR3: CASSFWDREHTDTQYF
V: TRBV27
J: TRBJ2-3
D: TRBD1
size: NA

DNA: TGTGCCAGCAGTGGACAGTTGCTAACCTACGAGCAGTACTTC
CDR3: CASSGQLLTYEQYF
V: TRBV7-9
J: TRBJ2-7
D: NA
size: NA

DNA: TGTGCCGTGACCGGGGAGGGACTTAACTATGGCTACACCTTC
CDR3: CAVTGEGLNYGYTF
V: TRBV11-2
J: TRBJ1-2
D: NA
size: NA

DNA: TGTGCCAGCAGCGTTACTAGCGGGAGTACCGCTGAGCAGTTCTTC
CDR3: CASSVTSGSTAEQFF
V: TRBV9
J: TRBJ2-1
D: TRBD2
size: NA

DNA: TGTGCCAGTAGTATAGCTCTCACTAGCGGGAGGGCGGTTGAGCAGTTCTTC
CDR3: CASSIALTSGRAVEQFF
V: TRBV19
J: TRBJ2-1
D: TRBD2
size: NA

DNA: TGTGCCAGCAGTTACGAGGGCCGAGGCTACACCTTC
CDR3: CASSYEGRGYTF
V: TRBV6-2/TRBV6-3
J: TRBJ1-2
D: NA
size: once

DNA: TGTGCCAGCAGCTTCGGACAGGGGGAGTCTGGCTACACCTTC
CDR3: CASSFGQGESGYTF
V: TRBV7-2
J: TRBJ1-2
D: TRBD1
size: NA

DNA: TGTGCCATCAGCACCCAGGGGTATGGAAACACCATATATTTT
CDR3: CAISTQGYGNTIYF
V: TRBV10-3
J: TRBJ1-3
D: NA
size: NA

DNA: TGCAGCGTTGAACAAATAGAGACTGAAGCTTTCTTT
CDR3: CSVEQIETEAFF
V: TRBV29-1
J: TRBJ1-1
D: NA
size: NA

DNA: TGTGCCAGCAGCCAACTAGCGGGAGGGCCAATTGGTGAGCAGTTCTTC
CDR3: CASSQLAGGPIGEQFF
V: TRBV3-1/TRBV3-2
J: TRBJ2-1
D: TRBD2
size: NA

DNA: TGTGCCAGCAGTTACTGGGGGCGAGAGACCCAGTACTTC
CDR3: CASSYWGRETQYF
V: TRBV6-5
J: TRBJ2-5
D: NA
size: NA

DNA: TGTGCCAGCAGCCCCGGGACAGGGGTCCATGGCTACACCTTC
CDR3: CASSPGTGVHGYTF
V: TRBV5-6
J: TRBJ1-2
D: TRBD1
size: NA

DNA: TGTGCCAGCAGCTTAGCGGAGGGTCACGAGCAGTACTTC
CDR3: CASSLAEGHEQYF
V: TRBV7-2
J: TRBJ2-7
D: NA
size: NA

DNA: TGTGCCAGCAGCGTAGATCCTAGCGGGTCCGCCGGGGAGCTGTTTTTT
CDR3: CASSVDPSGSAGELFF
V: TRBV9
J: TRBJ2-2
D: TRBD2
size: NA

DNA: TGCGCCAGCAGCCAAGGCGGGACAGGGGCTTCTGAAGCTTTCTTT
CDR3: CASSQGGTGASEAFF
V: TRBV4-3
J: TRBJ1-1
D: TRBD1
size: NA